The rows below give T cell receptor beta chains drawn from one sample of a study of blood T cell repertoires in COVID-19. Produced via immunoSEQ multiplex PCR; TCRdb's table is partial and in-frame only. The repertoire holds 150,000 to 200,000 clones, with about four fifths as singletons. Input material: peripheral blood. The receptors stem from a human donor with acute or convalescent COVID-19. The donor label of this sample is uncertain. CDR3s include the opening cysteine and the closing phenylalanine or tryptophan. Fields, in order: D gene, V gene, clone size, J gene, CDR3 DNA, CDR3 protein. A D gene is named only where the DNA matches it firmly. Where a row states a size, it is once, few, many or the class of an expanded clone; other rows omit it.

TRBD2	TRBV14	NA	TRBJ2-3	TGTGCCAGCAGCCCCTGGACTAGCTCCCTATCGGCCACAGATACGCAGTATTTT	CASSPWTSSLSATDTQYF
TRBD2	TRBV5-1	NA	TRBJ2-2	TGCGCCAGCAGCTTAGGAGCGGGGGACACCGGGGAGCTGTTTTTT	CASSLGAGDTGELFF
NA	TRBV7-9	NA	TRBJ2-7	TGTGCCAGCAGCCAAAACGGGGGTCGAGGAGAGCAGTACTTC	CASSQNGGRGEQYF
NA	TRBV11-3	NA	TRBJ2-3	TGTGCCAGCAGCGAGGCGGTGGCAGATACGCAGTATTTT	CASSEAVADTQYF
TRBD1	TRBV4-1	NA	TRBJ2-7	TGCGCGAGCAAGGGACAGGGGTCGGATTTGCAGTACTTC	CASKGQGSDLQYF
NA	TRBV19	NA	TRBJ1-1	TGTGCCAGTAGTATAGAGAGTTTCCATAAGAACACTGAAGCTTTCTTT	CASSIESFHKNTEAFF
TRBD2	TRBV20-1	NA	TRBJ2-3	TGCAGTGCTAGTGTCCCTAGCGGGTGGCAGGAAGATACGCAGTATTTT	CSASVPSGWQEDTQYF
NA	TRBV25-1	NA	TRBJ2-1	TGTGCCAGCAGTGACACAGGGCAGCAGTTCTTC	CASSDTGQQFF
NA	TRBV20-1	NA	TRBJ1-5	TGCAGTGCTAGTAGGGGTCTAAGTAATCAGCCCCAGCATTTT	CSASRGLSNQPQHF
NA	TRBV3-1/TRBV3-2	NA	TRBJ2-5	TGTGCCAGCAGCCAAGCCGGGGAGACCCAGTACTTC	CASSQAGETQYF
NA	TRBV19	NA	TRBJ1-1	TGTGCCAGTGAAAAAGGAGGCCCCAACACTGAAGCTTTCTTT	CASEKGGPNTEAFF
TRBD2	TRBV7-9	NA	TRBJ2-2	TGTGCCAGCAGCCCCCCGGGACTAGCGGGGCCCGGGGAGCTGTTTTTT	CASSPPGLAGPGELFF
TRBD1	TRBV18	NA	TRBJ2-7	TGTGCCAGCTCACCACCTGGGACAGCGATAGCGAGGGAGCAGTACTTC	CASSPPGTAIAREQYF
NA	TRBV11-3	NA	TRBJ2-7	TGTGCCAGCAGCTTAGGCGGGACTCCCGGGGAGCAGTACTTC	CASSLGGTPGEQYF
NA	TRBV7-3	NA	TRBJ2-3	TGTGCCAGCAGCTTCGGTGAAGGCACAGATACGCAGTATTTT	CASSFGEGTDTQYF
NA	TRBV19	NA	TRBJ1-1	TGTGCCAGTAGTATGCTAACTCTGAACACTGAAGCTTTCTTT	CASSMLTLNTEAFF
NA	TRBV30	NA	TRBJ1-2	TGTGCCTGGAGGGGCACCCTTGGAGGCTACACCTTC	CAWRGTLGGYTF
NA	TRBV5-1	NA	TRBJ1-1	TGCGCCAGCAGCTTGAGATTGGAGGGGACTGAAGCTTTCTTT	CASSLRLEGTEAFF
TRBD1	TRBV19	NA	TRBJ1-1	TGTGCCAGTAGTACCGGACAGGGGAGGAACACTGAAGCTTTCTTT	CASSTGQGRNTEAFF
NA	TRBV19	NA	TRBJ1-3	TGTGCCAGTAGCTTCAGGGGCGACGGAAACACCATATATTTT	CASSFRGDGNTIYF
TRBD1	TRBV9	NA	TRBJ2-1	TGTGCCAGCAGCGTAGCTGTCGGACAGGGGGCATACAATGAGCAGTTCTTC	CASSVAVGQGAYNEQFF
NA	TRBV30	NA	TRBJ1-3	TGTGCCTGGAGTGAAGTGAGCTCTGGAAACACCATATATTTT	CAWSEVSSGNTIYF
TRBD1	TRBV27	NA	TRBJ2-3	TGTGCCAGCAGTTTCACCGGGACAGGGAACACAGATACGCAGTATTTT	CASSFTGTGNTDTQYF
NA	TRBV9	NA	TRBJ1-6	TGTGCCAGCAGCCTCGACAGAAATTCACCCCTCCACTTT	CASSLDRNSPLHF
TRBD1	TRBV2	NA	TRBJ1-5	TGTGCCAGCAGGGGACAGGGGAGTCAGCCCCAGCATTTT	CASRGQGSQPQHF
TRBD2	TRBV11-2	NA	TRBJ2-7	TGTGCCAGCAGCTTAGCAGGGACTAGCGGGAGTGCACAGTACTTC	CASSLAGTSGSAQYF
TRBD1	TRBV5-6	many	TRBJ2-7	TGTGCCAGCAGCCGGGACAGAACTTACGAGCAGTACTTC	CASSRDRTYEQYF
NA	TRBV19	NA	TRBJ1-4	TGTGCCAGTAGTATAGAAGGCGGGTCTCGTGAAAAACTGTTTTTT	CASSIEGGSREKLFF
TRBD1	TRBV7-9	NA	TRBJ1-6	TGTGCCAGCAGCGGTTGGACAGGGAATAATTCACCCCTCCACTTT	CASSGWTGNNSPLHF